Shown below are 25 T cell receptor beta chains from a single sample sequenced in a study of cytomegalovirus exposure and HLA in healthy donors. Data came from immunoSEQ multiplex PCR; TCRdb stores just in-frame clones and leaves some out. Of tens of thousands of clones listed, over 85% are singletons. Sequenced input: PBMCs. The receptors shown here come from a young man in good health and CMV-seropositive.

This chain links TRBV18 with TRBJ2-3; no reliable D call. This CDR3 is built from 14 residues. Germline V gene lookup returns CDR1 KGHSH and CDR2 LQKENI. Trimming took 3 bases from V and 3 from J, leaving 10 bases between them. CDR3 residues: CASSPSVRTDTQYF. In nucleotides, the CDR3 is TGTGCCAGCTCACCCTCGGTGCGGACAGATACGCAGTATTTT.

The chain recombines TRBV5-4 with TRBJ1-2, with 12 positions matching TRBD1. The CDR3 loop spans 15 amino acids. The germline CDR1 and CDR2 sequences are SGHNT and YYREEE (reference sequence). J lost 7 bases, V lost 1 base, and 5 bases had no gene match. DNA of the CDR3: TGTGCCAGCAGCTTGCACGGGACAGGGGGCGTTGGCTACACCTTC. It yields the protein CASSLHGTGGVGYTF.

V is TRBV10-3 and J is TRBJ1-1, with D maybe TRBD1 (5 bases). The CDR3 consists of 14 residues. The V gene's germline CDR1 is ENHRY and CDR2 SYGVKD. The V and J ends lost 4 bases and 0 bases respectively, with 9 bases between them. Written as DNA, the CDR3 is TGTGCCATCAGTGGGGGCGGGGTGAACACTGAAGCTTTCTTT. It codes for CAISGGGVNTEAFF.

This clone occurred once. The chain carries TRBV7-9 and TRBJ2-5; D may be TRBD2 (5 bases). The ends were cut back, 2 bases at V and 5 bases at J, with 9 bases in the middle. In germline, CDR1 is SEHNR, CDR2 FQNEAQ (reference sequence). The CDR3 runs 13 residues. The CDR3 coding sequence is TGTGCCAGCAGCTTAAGCGGTCGGGAGACCCAGTACTTC. It translates to CASSLSGRETQYF.

The chain recombines TRBV9 with TRBJ1-3; D possibly corresponds to TRBD1 (5 bases). Deletions cut 4 bases from V and 0 bases from J, with 14 bases between. The germline V gene encodes CDR1 SGDLS and CDR2 YYNGEE. The CDR3 length is 16 residues. CDR3 region: CASSPRASSSGNTIYF. Here the CDR3 DNA reads TGTGCCAGCAGCCCCAGGGCCAGCAGCTCTGGAAACACCATATATTTT.

This sequence joins TRBV5-6 and TRBJ2-1, with 10 bases lining up with TRBD1. Per the germline V gene, CDR1 is SGHDT and CDR2 is YYEEEE. The junction had 12 bases not matched to a gene; V was cut back by 4 bases and J by 8 bases. CDR3 size: 16 residues. This CDR3 reads CASSPTRDRGTDEQFF. CDR3 DNA: TGTGCCAGCAGCCCTACCCGGGACAGGGGAACGGATGAGCAGTTCTTC.

V and J are TRBV5-1 and TRBJ2-7; 10 bases are shared with TRBD2. With 4 bases clipped from V and 7 bases from J, the junction kept 11 bases outside the gene matches. Looked up from germline, CDR1 is SGHRS and CDR2 is YFSETQ. The CDR3 has 15 amino acids. The CDR3 nucleotides read TGCGCCAGCAGCCCTAGTCCGAGCGGGAGGGCAGAGCAGTACTTC. Residues: CASSPSPSGRAEQYF. The complete variable domain, with remaining parts taken from reference TRBV5-1 and TRBJ2-7, reads KAGVTQTPRYLIKTRGQQVTLSCSPISGHRSVSWYQQTPGQGLQFLFEYFSETQRNKGNFPGRFSGRQFSNSRSEMNVSTLELGDSALYLCASSPSPSGRAEQYFGPGTRLTVT.

This clone is a singleton in its sample. The chain couples TRBV5-1 to TRBJ1-1; D unresolved. Germline V CDR1 and CDR2: SGHRS, YFSETQ. V lost 1 base and J 2 bases, leaving 6 bases between the germline ends. CDR3 size: 13 residues. The CDR3 nucleotides read TGCGCCAGCAGCTTGAGCGATAACACTGAAGCTTTCTTT. It yields the protein CASSLSDNTEAFF.

The chain links TRBV27 to TRBJ1-5, with 9 bases that match TRBD1. This CDR3 has 14 amino acids. Germline trimming cut 5 bases from V and 6 bases from J; bases unmatched to any gene: 5. The germline CDR1 and CDR2 sequences are MNHEY and SMNVEV (reference sequence). The CDR3 bases are TGTGCCAGCAGTGACAGGGGGGACGTTCAGCCCCAGCATTTT. Translated: CASSDRGDVQPQHF.

The table lists this clone with a count of one. This chain connects TRBV5-1 to TRBJ1-1; D gene unclear. The germline V gene encodes CDR1 SGHRS and CDR2 YFSETQ. The CDR3 is made up of 14 amino acids. The germline V and J ends were trimmed by 4 bases and 0 bases, with 10 bases remaining between them. CDR3 DNA sequence: TGCGCCAGCAGCGTGAACGGTTTGAACACTGAAGCTTTCTTT. Translating it yields CASSVNGLNTEAFF.

The chain couples TRBV29-1 to TRBJ1-2; 9 nucleotides match TRBD1. The V gene end was trimmed by 4 bases and the J gene end by 4 bases; junction bases not matched to a gene: 7. CDR3 length: 14 amino acids. Germline V gene data show CDR1 as SQVTM and CDR2 as ANQGSEA. CDR3 sequence (DNA): TGCAGCGTTGGGGATACAGGGGGCAGCTATGGCTACACCTTC. Protein product: CSVGDTGGSYGYTF. The full variable domain, with the rest looked up from reference TRBV29-1 and TRBJ1-2, is SAVISQKPSRDICQRGTSLTIQCQVDSQVTMMFWYRQQPGQSLTLIATANQGSEATYESGFVIDKFPISRPNLTFSTLTVSNMSPEDSSIYLCSVGDTGGSYGYTFGSGTRLTVV.

This chain links TRBV27 with TRBJ1-2; TRBD1 agrees at 8 bases. The CDR3 consists of 13 residues. The junction had 11 bases not matched to a gene; V was cut back by 10 bases and J by 7 bases. CDR1 and CDR2 from the germline V gene are MNHEY and SMNVEV (reference sequence). The CDR3 reads CATRGQAVGGYTF. In DNA, the CDR3 is TGTGCCACCCGGGGACAGGCTGTAGGTGGCTACACCTTC.

The chain has TRBV4-1 and TRBJ2-7; TRBD1 matches 8 bases. The V segment lost 5 bases and the J segment 4 bases; nucleotides outside the gene matches: 13. The CDR3 totals 16 residues. Germline lookup yields CDR1 MGHRA and CDR2 YSYEKL. For the CDR3, the DNA is TGCGCCAGCAGCTCCCGACAGGGGAAGAGCCTATACGAGCAGTACTTC. Encoded protein: CASSSRQGKSLYEQYF.

In its sample, this clone was seen a few times. The rearrangement links TRBV6-4 to TRBJ2-3, with D tentatively TRBD2 (6 bases). The CDR3 runs to 13 residues. V was shortened by 4 bases and J by 2 bases, with 7 bases between the two germline ends. Germline V gene lookup returns CDR1 MRHNA and CDR2 SNTAGT. CDR3 DNA: TGTGCCAGCAGTGCGGGGGACACAGATACGCAGTATTTT. This translates into CASSAGDTDTQYF.

V gene TRBV5-1 combines with J gene TRBJ2-2; D gene unclear. CDR1 and CDR2 (germline): SGHRS, YFSETQ. Trimming cost V 2 bases and J 6 bases, with 11 bases left between them. The CDR3 runs to 14 residues. CDR3 region: CASSLEPGAGELFF. The CDR3 DNA reads as TGCGCCAGCAGCTTAGAGCCTGGAGCCGGGGAGCTGTTTTTT.

The chain is built from TRBV27 and TRBJ1-2; 9 bases line up with TRBD1. The V and J ends lost 5 bases and 4 bases, in that order; junction bases with no gene match: 8. The CDR3 covers 15 residues. The germline V gene encodes CDR1 MNHEY and CDR2 SMNVEV (reference sequence). The CDR3 DNA reads as TGTGCCAGCAGTCCTCGGGACAGGGATCCCTATGGCTACACCTTC. It yields the protein CASSPRDRDPYGYTF.

CDR3 coding DNA: TGTGCCAGCAGTGCGGACAGGGACACTGAGCAGTTCTTC. Translating gives CASSADRDTEQFF. This sequence joins TRBV6-1 and TRBJ2-1, with TRBD1 matching over 8 bases. After removal of 4 bases from V and 9 bases from J, the junction contained 5 bases not matched to a gene. The CDR3 totals 13 residues. CDR1 is MNHNS, CDR2 SASEGT, per germline.

The CDR3 DNA is TGTGCCAGCAGCTATTTAGCGGGAGAGAGGGCCGGGGAGCTGTTTTTT. It encodes CASSYLAGERAGELFF. The V and J genes are TRBV11-2 and TRBJ2-2; 9 bases match TRBD2. The CDR3 consists of 16 residues. The germline CDR1 and CDR2 sequences are SGHAT and FQNNGV. The V segment lost 4 bases and the J segment 6 bases; nucleotides outside the gene matches: 9.

The gene calls are TRBV6-6 and TRBJ1-2, with D tentatively TRBD1 (6 bases). Germline V gene lookup returns CDR1 MNHNY and CDR2 SVGAGI (reference sequence). V dropped 5 bases and J dropped 4 bases, with 14 bases sitting between them. The CDR3 covers 14 residues. The CDR3 is CASSPAGEGYGYTF. The CDR3 region has the DNA TGTGCCAGCAGTCCAGCAGGGGAGGGCTATGGCTACACCTTC.

The rearrangement uses TRBV11-2 and TRBJ2-1; no clear D gene. The length of the CDR3 is 11 residues. The V gene's germline CDR1 is SGHAT and CDR2 FQNNGV. Deletions cut 5 bases from V and 6 bases from J, with 5 bases between. DNA of the CDR3: TGTGCCAGCAGCCCGTTCAATGAGCAGTTCTTC. Residues: CASSPFNEQFF.

The V gene is TRBV19, the J gene TRBJ2-6; D is undetermined. This CDR3 has 15 residues. Per the germline V gene, CDR1 is LNHDA and CDR2 is SQIVND (reference sequence). Trimming removed 4 bases from V and 0 bases from J, with 7 bases in between. CDR3: CASSSGDSGANVLTF. The CDR3 region has the DNA TGTGCCAGTAGTAGCGGAGACTCTGGGGCCAACGTCCTGACTTTC.

This sequence joins TRBV15 and TRBJ1-2, with a weak D call TRBD1 (5 bases). From germline, CDR1 is LNHNV and CDR2 YYDKDF (reference sequence). This CDR3 region has 15 residues. V dropped 3 bases and J dropped 8 bases, with 19 bases sitting between them. The CDR3 bases are TGTGCCACCAGCAGCGCTCGCGGGACGGTTGGGGGCTACACCTTC. This codes for CATSSARGTVGGYTF.

This rearrangement joins TRBV5-1 to TRBJ1-6, with D possibly being TRBD1 (5 bases). Germline assignment: CDR1 SGHRS and CDR2 YFSETQ. CDR3 length: 14 residues. V was shortened by 0 bases and J by 5 bases, with 6 bases between the two germline ends. The CDR3 is CASSLGQNNSPLHF. CDR3 nucleotide sequence: TGCGCCAGCAGCTTGGGACAGAATAATTCACCCCTCCACTTT.

The rearrangement uses TRBV10-3 and TRBJ1-2, with 8 positions matching TRBD1. J was trimmed by 3 bases and V by 3 bases; bases with no gene match: 6. The CDR3 is made up of 15 amino acids. Germline V gene data show CDR1 as ENHRY and CDR2 as SYGVKD. The CDR3 DNA reads as TGTGCCATCAGTGATTATACGACAGGGGACTATGGCTACACCTTC. Amino acid sequence: CAISDYTTGDYGYTF.

This chain uses TRBV7-9 with TRBJ1-2, with 7 bases identical to TRBD1. This CDR3 comprises 15 residues. The ends lost 4 bases at V and 4 bases at J; junction bases unmatched: 9. CDR1 is SEHNR, CDR2 FQNEAQ, per germline (reference sequence). CDR3 amino acids: CASSSRDSGSYGYTF. The CDR3 region has the DNA TGTGCCAGCAGCTCACGGGACAGTGGGTCCTATGGCTACACCTTC.